What follows are 9 T cell receptor beta chains derived from one specimen sequenced in a study of identical twins. TCRdb passed the 5' RACE reads through MiXCR, listing each CDR3 protein once. The sample yields more than 200,000 distinct CDR3 sequences, more than 13% seen once. Input material: memory (CD45RO+) T cells sorted from blood. Receptors were obtained from a woman between 18 and 29 years old in good health.

This clonotype was observed a few times. The gene calls are TRBV2 and TRBJ1-1; D is ambiguous. The germline V and J ends were trimmed by 4 bases and 1 base, with 13 bases remaining between them. There are 15 residues in the CDR3. From germline, CDR1 is SNHLY and CDR2 FYNNEI. CDR3 sequence (DNA): TGTGCCAGCAGTGGAGAACGGACGACGAACACTGAAGCTTTCTTT. Translated: CASSGERTTNTEAFF.

The chain has TRBV20-1 and TRBJ2-3; 11 bases match TRBD2. With V trimmed by 3 bases and J by 2 bases, 7 bases remained unmatched. The germline V gene encodes CDR1 DFQATT and CDR2 SNEGSKA (reference sequence). The CDR3 spans 16 residues. The CDR3 coding sequence is TGCAGTGCTAGCCGGAGACTAGCGGGAATCACAGATACGCAGTATTTT. This codes for CSASRRLAGITDTQYF.

The V call is TRBV5-5, the J call TRBJ2-2, with D unresolved. V was cut by 0 bases and J by 0 bases, with 6 bases left in between. Germline CDR1 reads SGHKS; CDR2 reads YYEKEE (reference sequence). The CDR3 sequence is 15 residues long. CDR3 sequence: CASSLVLPNTGELFF. The CDR3 bases are TGTGCCAGCAGCTTGGTCTTGCCGAACACCGGGGAGCTGTTTTTT. Full variable domain (outside the CDR3, taken from reference TRBV5-5 and TRBJ2-2): DAGVTQSPTHLIKTRGQQVTLRCSPISGHKSVSWYQQVLGQGPQFIFQYYEKEERGRGNFPDRFSARQFPNYSSELNVNALLLGDSALYLCASSLVLPNTGELFFGEGSRLTVL.

The J gene is TRBJ2-7, the V gene TRBV2; D is unclear. This CDR3 is 11 amino acids long. The germline V gene has CDR1 SNHLY and CDR2 FYNNEI. V shed 6 bases and J shed 5 bases, with 8 bases lying between them. The CDR3 sequence is CASSYNDEQYF. CDR3 bases: TGTGCCAGCAGCTACAATGACGAGCAGTACTTC.

Many counts were recorded for this clonotype. A junction boundary mismatches the germline segment, possibly from a read error. The rearrangement links TRBV7-7 to TRBJ2-3, with 8 nucleotides matching TRBD2. This CDR3 contains 14 residues. Germline V lookup: CDR1 SSHAT, CDR2 FNYEAQ (reference sequence). The CDR3 DNA follows: TGTGCTAGCAGCCCAGCGGGGGCTCCAGATACGCAGTATTTT. This sequence encodes CASSPAGAPDTQYF.

This sequence joins TRBV23-1 and TRBJ1-1; possibly TRBD1 for D (6 bases). TRBV23-1 is noted as an ORF with a role that remains uncertain. CDR3 length: 15 residues. Between the trimmed V and J ends, which lost 3 bases and 0 bases, there was a span of 11 bases. CDR3 sequence: CASSHSRDMNTEAFF. CDR3 bases: TGCGCCAGCAGTCATTCGCGGGACATGAACACTGAAGCTTTCTTT.

V gene TRBV29-1 combines with J gene TRBJ2-5; a possible D gene is TRBD2 (5 bases). The CDR3 runs 12 residues. The germline V gene encodes CDR1 SQVTM and CDR2 ANQGSEA. Trimming took 4 bases from V and 1 from J, leaving 7 bases between them. The CDR3, as DNA: TGCAGCGTTGCGGGATTCCAAGAGACCCAGTACTTC. This encodes CSVAGFQETQYF. The variable domain in full, with the rest retrieved from reference TRBV29-1 and TRBJ2-5, is SAVISQKPSRDICQRGTSLTIQCQVDSQVTMMFWYRQQPGQSLTLIATANQGSEATYESGFVIDKFPISRPNLTFSTLTVSNMSPEDSSIYLCSVAGFQETQYFGPGTRLLVL.

This clonotype was found a few times. The V call is TRBV20-1, the J call TRBJ1-4, with D maybe TRBD1 (6 bases). Germline CDR1 DFQATT, CDR2 SNEGSKA (reference sequence). The length of the CDR3 is 14 residues. Trimming took off 5 bases at V and 4 bases at J, with 14 bases between the two ends. DNA for the CDR3: TGCAGTGCTCAGGAGGGGGTCCTTAATGAAAAACTGTTTTTT. Its protein product is CSAQEGVLNEKLFF.

This clonotype has more than one count but fewer than ten. The rearrangement uses TRBV12-3 or TRBV12-4 and TRBJ1-2, with TRBD1 matching 9 bases. The ends lost 7 bases at V and 4 bases at J; junction bases unmatched: 10. The CDR3 runs to 15 residues. CDR3 protein: CASTNSGTGIYGYTF. Written as DNA, the CDR3 is TGTGCCAGCACCAACTCCGGGACAGGGATCTATGGCTACACCTTC.